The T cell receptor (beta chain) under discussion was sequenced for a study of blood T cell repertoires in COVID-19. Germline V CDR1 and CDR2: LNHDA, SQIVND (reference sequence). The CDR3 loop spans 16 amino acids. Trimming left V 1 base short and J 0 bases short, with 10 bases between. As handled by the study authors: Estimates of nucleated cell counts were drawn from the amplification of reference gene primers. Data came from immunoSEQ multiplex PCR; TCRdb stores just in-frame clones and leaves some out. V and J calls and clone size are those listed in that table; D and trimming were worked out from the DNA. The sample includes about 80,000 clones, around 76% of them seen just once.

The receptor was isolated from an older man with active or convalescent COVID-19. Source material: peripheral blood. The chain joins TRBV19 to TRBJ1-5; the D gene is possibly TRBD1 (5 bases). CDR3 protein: CASSIAGDYSNQPQHF. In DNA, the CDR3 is TGTGCCAGTAGTATAGCGGGGGATTATAGCAATCAGCCCCAGCATTTT.